This T cell receptor beta chain was captured in a study of Graves' ophthalmopathy and Graves' hyperthyroidism. The study, taken as a whole, reports: Among thyroid clonotypes expanded above 0.001 frequency, most also appeared in blood.

Only newly diagnosed hyperthyroidism patients aged 18 to 65, with under 2 months' duration, were enrolled. Exclusion applied to patients with other autoimmune diseases, uncontrolled infections, pregnancy or lactation. In this sample, this clonotype turned up many times. Its antigen is as yet unknown. CDR1 and CDR2 (germline): PRHDT, FYEKMQ (reference sequence). This CDR3 region has 13 residues. The germline V and J ends were trimmed by 0 bases and 5 bases, with 7 bases remaining between them. As the template, RNA transcripts were used to amplify TCR beta CDR3 regions. The first-round RT-PCR employed HTBI primers together with the Qiagen OneStep RT-PCR kit. A multiplex PCR was then performed as the second round. TCRdb redid the calling of the multiplex PCR reads with MiXCR, one entry per CDR3 protein. The sample includes about 500,000 distinct CDR3 sequences, roughly 40% seen only once; the top ten take about 4.1%.

The TCR was taken from an adult man with Graves' hyperthyroidism. Input material: peripheral blood or thyroid tissue (not recorded which). V gene TRBV13 combines with J gene TRBJ2-5; D call uncertain. The CDR3 DNA sequence: TGTGCCAGCAGCTTAGGAGCCCCCGAGACCCAGTACTTC. Translating it yields CASSLGAPETQYF.